The 22 T cell receptor beta chains presented below share a single source sample, sequenced in a study of T-cell reconstitution after alpha-beta-depleted transplantation in children. It was with unique molecular identifiers that the TCRbeta library was prepared. Each CDR3 protein is one row after TCRdb ran MiXCR on the PCR reads. The sample has about 58,000 distinct CDR3 sequences; 35% to 55% are singletons. The sample in question was PBMCs, mostly from graft donor cells, obtained 360 days after TCRalphabeta/CD19-depleted stem cell transplant. Source of these receptors: a male patient younger than 18 who had a stem cell transplant for acute lymphoblastic leukemia, so the T cells may come from the graft donor.

The chain uses TRBV5-1 and TRBJ2-2; the D gene is possibly TRBD2 (5 bases). Trimming took off 0 bases at V and 3 bases at J, with 21 bases between the two ends. Germline values: CDR1 SGHRS, CDR2 YFSETQ. This CDR3 is 19 amino acids long. The CDR3 DNA is TGCGCCAGCAGCTTGGCCCACTCGGGCGGGTGGTGGCACACCGGGGAGCTGTTTTTT. This encodes CASSLAHSGGWWHTGELFF.

Only a few counts were recorded for this clonotype. The gene calls are TRBV20-1 and TRBJ2-1; 7 bases are shared with TRBD2. There are 14 residues in the CDR3. Germline V lookup: CDR1 DFQATT, CDR2 SNEGSKA (reference sequence). V lost 1 base to trimming and J lost 9 bases; unmatched junction nucleotides: 9. The CDR3 bases are TGCAGTGCTAGAGTGCCCGGGACTACCACTGAGCAGTTCTTC. It yields the protein CSARVPGTTTEQFF.

The table lists this clonotype with a few counts. The chain has TRBV29-1 and TRBJ2-2; D is undetermined. The CDR3 has 13 amino acids. Deletions cut 2 bases from V and 7 bases from J, with 11 bases between. Germline loops: CDR1 SQVTM, CDR2 ANQGSEA. The CDR3 bases are TGCAGCGTTGAATTGAGACTGGACGGGGAGCTGTTTTTT. It specifies CSVELRLDGELFF.

The chain uses TRBV9 and TRBJ2-7; weak D call: TRBD1 (5 bases). Germline V gene lookup returns CDR1 SGDLS and CDR2 YYNGEE. V lost 9 bases and J lost 2, with 18 bases in between. This CDR3 spans 14 amino acids. Written as DNA, the CDR3 is TGTGCCAATTCCCCAGGGATTGCTCCCTACGAGCAGTACTTC. Translation: CANSPGIAPYEQYF. Full variable domain (missing parts from reference TRBV9 and TRBJ2-7): DSGVTQTPKHLITATGQRVTLRCSPRSGDLSVYWYQQSLDQGLQFLIQYYNGEERAKGNILERFSAQQFPDLHSELNLSSLELGDSALYFCANSPGIAPYEQYFGPGTRLTVT.

V is TRBV7-9 and J is TRBJ2-5; 9 bases are shared with TRBD2. The CDR3 loop spans 16 amino acids. Losses at the gene ends were 0 bases for V and 0 bases for J; bases not matched to a gene: 2. Germline V lookup: CDR1 SEHNR, CDR2 FQNEAQ (reference sequence). The DNA for the CDR3 is TGTGCCAGCAGCTTAGCTAGCGGGGGCCACCAAGAGACCCAGTACTTC. Translated, it gives CASSLASGGHQETQYF.

This chain uses TRBV12-3 or TRBV12-4 with TRBJ2-5; tentatively, D is TRBD2 (6 bases). The CDR3 loop spans 15 amino acids. V was clipped by 5 bases and J by 2 bases, with 15 bases between them. The CDR3 is CASSLRAGLQETQYF. The CDR3 DNA reads as TGTGCCAGCAGTCTCCGAGCGGGTCTACAAGAGACCCAGTACTTC.

The table lists this clonotype with a few counts. The V gene is TRBV28, the J gene TRBJ1-5; D not certain. V lost 1 base and J 9 bases, leaving 13 bases between the germline ends. The CDR3 sequence is 14 residues long. CDR1 is MDHEN, CDR2 SYDVKM, per germline. This chain's CDR3 is CASSLSQRVLPQHF. In DNA, the CDR3 is TGTGCCAGCAGTTTATCCCAGAGGGTGTTGCCCCAGCATTTT. Full variable domain (remainder filled in from reference TRBV28 and TRBJ1-5): DVKVTQSSRYLVKRTGEKVFLECVQDMDHENMFWYRQDPGLGLRLIYFSYDVKMKEKGDIPEGYSVSREKKERFSLILESASTNQTSMYLCASSLSQRVLPQHFGDGTRLSIL.

This clonotype came up a few times. The rearrangement joins TRBV5-1 to TRBJ1-6; 8 bases line up with TRBD1. The CDR3 covers 14 residues. The germline gives CDR1 SGHRS, CDR2 YFSETQ. The trim removed 0 bases at V and 7 bases at J, leaving 0 bases unmatched. As DNA, the CDR3 is TGCGCCAGCAGCTTGGGACAGGGGAATTCACCCCTCCACTTT. Amino acids: CASSLGQGNSPLHF.

Only a few counts were recorded for this clonotype. CDR3 nucleotides: TGCGCCAGCAGCTTGGCCCCAGGGCCAGATACGCAGTATTTT. This translates into CASSLAPGPDTQYF. The V gene is TRBV5-1, the J gene TRBJ2-3, with D perhaps matching TRBD1 (5 bases). The CDR3 contains 14 residues. V dropped 0 bases and J dropped 4 bases, with 9 bases sitting between them. Germline CDR1 reads SGHRS; CDR2 reads YFSETQ.

This clonotype was recorded a few times. V and J are TRBV20-1 and TRBJ2-2; possible D gene TRBD1, 6 bases. Germline V gives CDR1 DFQATT, CDR2 SNEGSKA (reference sequence). The V end lost 5 bases, the J end lost 0 bases, and 16 bases lay between the germline ends. The CDR3 totals 16 residues. The CDR3 region has the DNA TGCAGTGCTCTTTACAGGGAGAGGACGAACACCGGGGAGCTGTTTTTT. Translating it yields CSALYRERTNTGELFF.

The chain carries TRBV12-3 or TRBV12-4 and TRBJ2-1; D uncertain. This CDR3 region has 14 residues. V dropped 5 bases and J dropped 4 bases, with 12 bases sitting between them. CDR3 sequence: CASSPTRLYNEQFF. The DNA for the CDR3 is TGTGCCAGCAGTCCGACCCGACTGTACAATGAGCAGTTCTTC.

The rearrangement links TRBV25-1 to TRBJ1-1; the D gene is possibly TRBD1 (5 bases). CDR3 length: 14 residues. V was shortened by 5 bases and J by 4 bases, with 14 bases between the two germline ends. Germline loops: CDR1 MGHDK, CDR2 SYGVNS. CDR3 DNA: TGTGCCAGCAGTTTGGCAGGGTCGACCACTGAAGCTTTCTTT. Its protein is CASSLAGSTTEAFF.

The rearrangement links TRBV27 to TRBJ2-1, with 14 bases fitting TRBD2. J was trimmed by 9 bases and V by 2 bases; bases with no gene match: 9. The CDR3 length is 17 residues. CDR1 is MNHEY, CDR2 SMNVEV, per germline (reference sequence). CDR3 in amino acids: CASSLATGTSGSFEQFF. The CDR3, as DNA: TGTGCCAGCAGTTTAGCTACCGGGACTAGCGGGAGCTTTGAGCAGTTCTTC.

The V call is TRBV14, the J call TRBJ2-7; 7 bases agree with TRBD1. Germline V CDR1 and CDR2: SGHDN, FVKESK. The J segment lost 2 bases and the V segment lost 0 bases, leaving 10 bases of the junction unmatched. The CDR3 totals 17 residues. CDR3 in DNA: TGTGCCAGCAGCCAAGAGACCTTTAGGGACAGCGCCTACGAGCAGTACTTC. Encoded protein: CASSQETFRDSAYEQYF.

This clonotype was seen at least ten times. The chain is built from TRBV20-1 and TRBJ2-4; TRBD2 matches at 14 bases. V dropped 1 base and J dropped 11; count of bases not matched to a gene: 1. Germline assignment: CDR1 DFQATT and CDR2 SNEGSKA (reference sequence). The CDR3 sequence is 13 residues long. The DNA of the CDR3 is TGCAGTGCTAGAGGACTAGCGGGAGGGTTTCAGTACTTC. This sequence encodes CSARGLAGGFQYF.

This clonotype was counted only a few times. The rearrangement joins TRBV6-5 to TRBJ1-2; D is unresolved. CDR3 length equals 15 residues. V lost 4 bases and J lost 2, with 14 bases in between. Germline CDR1 is MNHEY and CDR2 is SVGAGI. DNA of the CDR3: TGTGCCAGCAGTTTGACCTCGGGTAGGAACTATGGCTACACCTTC. Protein: CASSLTSGRNYGYTF.

The gene calls are TRBV2 and TRBJ2-7; the D call may be TRBD1 or TRBD2 (6 bases each). Deletions cut 6 bases from V and 5 bases from J, with 11 bases between. Germline values: CDR1 SNHLY, CDR2 FYNNEI. The CDR3 totals 12 residues. CDR3 sequence: CASRGGRDEQYF. In DNA, the CDR3 is TGTGCCAGCAGGGGGGGCCGGGACGAGCAGTACTTC. The whole variable domain, remainder taken from reference TRBV2 and TRBJ2-7, is EPEVTQTPSHQVTQMGQEVILRCVPISNHLYFYWYRQILGQKVEFLVSFYNNEISEKSEIFDDQFSVERPDGSNFTLKIRSTKLEDSAMYFCASRGGRDEQYFGPGTRLTVT.

The chain carries TRBV15 and TRBJ2-2, with no clear D. CDR1 is LNHNV, CDR2 YYDKDF, per germline (reference sequence). The ends were cut back, 0 bases at V and 5 bases at J, with 19 bases in the middle. This CDR3 has 18 residues. CDR3 sequence (DNA): TGTGCCACCAGCAGAGATTGGTGGACGGCCCGAGAGACCGGGGAGCTGTTTTTT. Protein: CATSRDWWTARETGELFF.

The rearrangement joins TRBV4-1 to TRBJ2-1; 12 positions match TRBD2. Germline values: CDR1 MGHRA, CDR2 YSYEKL. The V segment lost 4 bases and the J segment 4 bases; nucleotides outside the gene matches: 2. This CDR3 is 15 amino acids long. CDR3 sequence (DNA): TGCGCCAGCAGCCGACTAGCGGGAGAGTACAATGAGCAGTTCTTC. Translating it yields CASSRLAGEYNEQFF.

This clonotype was seen only a few times. The chain has TRBV5-6 and TRBJ2-7; D gene ambiguous. The length of the CDR3 is 13 residues. Germline CDR1 and CDR2: SGHDT and YYEEEE. Trimming left V 2 bases short and J 4 bases short, with 10 bases between. The CDR3 nucleotides are TGTGCCAGCAGCTTCAATACCCCATACGAGCAGTACTTC. It translates to CASSFNTPYEQYF. The entire variable domain, with the rest obtained from reference TRBV5-6 and TRBJ2-7, is as follows: DAGVTQSPTHLIKTRGQQVTLRCSPKSGHDTVSWYQQALGQGPQFIFQYYEEEERQRGNFPDRFSGHQFPNYSSELNVNALLLGDSALYLCASSFNTPYEQYFGPGTRLTVT.

This clonotype was observed a few times. The chain recombines TRBV9 with TRBJ2-3; D is ambiguous. Germline V CDR1 and CDR2: SGDLS, YYNGEE. V lost 2 bases and J 6 bases, leaving 10 bases between the germline ends. The CDR3 is made up of 13 amino acids. CDR3 in DNA: TGTGCCAGCAGCGTGCGAATGGAGGATACGCAGTATTTT. Its protein is CASSVRMEDTQYF.

This clonotype was seen more than once but under ten times. The CDR3 DNA reads as TGTGCCAGCAGTTTCCGACAGGACCTTCCCCCTTACAATGAGCAGTTCTTC. It specifies CASSFRQDLPPYNEQFF. V gene TRBV7-9 combines with J gene TRBJ2-1, with D tentatively TRBD1 (6 bases). Trimming stripped 6 bases from V and 4 bases from J, with 22 bases between. Germline V gene sequence: CDR1 SEHNR, CDR2 FQNEAQ (reference sequence). The CDR3 spans 17 residues.